Included here is one T cell receptor (beta chain) sequence, with context. Its antigen remains unknown. This CDR3 is 13 amino acids long. Trimming took 4 bases from V and 2 from J, leaving 9 bases between them. Germline CDR1 and CDR2: LNHDA and SQIVND (reference sequence). Described time point: baseline pretreatment blood. Treatment here: 15 Gy SBRT to primary tumor, nephrectomy 4 weeks later. The data were taken from a study of radiation and T cells in renal cell carcinoma. Study findings and constraints: Without pretreatment biopsies, baseline tumor clonotype presence was undetermined.

Only in-frame clones appear in the TCRdb table, and some are missing; sequencing was by immunoSEQ multiplex PCR. Seen here are about 59,000 clones, over 70% observed once, and the top ten hold less than 7.5%. This specimen was blood, taken from a patient whose treatment included radiotherapy and nephrectomy. The sequence came from a man aged 60-69 years with renal cell carcinoma. The chain employs TRBV19 and TRBJ2-7; a weak D match, TRBD1 (6 bases). CDR3 sequence (DNA): TGTGCCAGTAGTACCGGACAGACCTACGAGCAGTACTTC. It yields the protein CASSTGQTYEQYF.